This T cell receptor beta chain originates from a study of T-cell memory formation after mild COVID-19. Study results and limitations: Memory from before infection featured some responding clones, which suggests cross-reactive memory joined.

TCRdb ran MiXCR on the 5' RACE reads and lists one entry per CDR3 protein. The data contain around 250,000 distinct CDR3 sequences, 9.4% of them singletons. In this sample, this clonotype turned up a few times. The antigen remains undetermined. This receptor was obtained from a man between 18 and 29 years old who had mild COVID-19 (a few samples of this study predate the infection). Cell type and time point are not known. The sequencing input was PBMCs or a T cell subset sorted from them (not recorded which).

This CDR3 reads CSARPGLASDTQYF. The CDR3 coding sequence is TGCAGTGCTAGACCCGGACTAGCGTCGGATACGCAGTATTTT. This chain connects TRBV20-1 to TRBJ2-3, with 9 bases identical to TRBD2. Germline V lookup: CDR1 DFQATT, CDR2 SNEGSKA (reference sequence). The CDR3 consists of 14 residues. With 2 bases clipped from V and 6 bases from J, the junction kept 6 bases outside the gene matches.